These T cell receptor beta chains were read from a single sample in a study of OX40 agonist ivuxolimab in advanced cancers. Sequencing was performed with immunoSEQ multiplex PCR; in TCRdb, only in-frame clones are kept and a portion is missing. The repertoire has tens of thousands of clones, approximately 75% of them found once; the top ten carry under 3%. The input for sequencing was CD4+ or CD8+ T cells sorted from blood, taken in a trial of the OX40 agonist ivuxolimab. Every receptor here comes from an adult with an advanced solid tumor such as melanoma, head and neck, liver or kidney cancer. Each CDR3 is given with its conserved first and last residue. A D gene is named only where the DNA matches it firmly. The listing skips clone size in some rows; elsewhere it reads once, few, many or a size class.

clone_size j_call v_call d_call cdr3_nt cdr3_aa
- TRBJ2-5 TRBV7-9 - TGTGCCAGCAGCCCGGGGGCCGAGACCCAGTACTTC CASSPGAETQYF
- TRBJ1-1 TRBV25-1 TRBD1 TGTGCCAGCAAACAAGGGATTCGACAGGGGAGGGCTTTCTTT CASKQGIRQGRAFF
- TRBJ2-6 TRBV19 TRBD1 TGTGCCAGTAGCCAGGGGGCCTCATACTCTGGGGCCAACGTCCTGACTTTC CASSQGASYSGANVLTF
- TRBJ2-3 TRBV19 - TGTGCCAGTAACAAGGGGGTGAGAGATACGCAGTATTTT CASNKGVRDTQYF
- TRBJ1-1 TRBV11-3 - TGTGCCAGCAGCTCCTGGGGGGGGCGCGGGTTGAACACTGAAGCTTTCTTT CASSSWGGRGLNTEAFF
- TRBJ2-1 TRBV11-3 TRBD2 TGTGCCAGCTCTGGACTAGCGGGTTACAATGAGCAGTTCTTC CASSGLAGYNEQFF
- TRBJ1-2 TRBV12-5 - TGTGCTAGTGGTTCCGACAGCAACTATGGCTACACCTTC CASGSDSNYGYTF
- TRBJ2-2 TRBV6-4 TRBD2 TGTGCCAGCAGTACGACTAGCGGTCCCGCCGGGGAGCTGTTTTTT CASSTTSGPAGELFF
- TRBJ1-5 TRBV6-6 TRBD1 TGTGCCAGCAGACGGAGGGACAGTGGGGAGCAGCCCCAGCATTTT CASRRRDSGEQPQHF
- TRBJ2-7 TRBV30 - TGTGCTTATGAGCTTACCTACGAGCAGTACTTC CAYELTYEQYF
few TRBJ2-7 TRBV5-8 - TGTGCCAGCATTCCCCAGCCGACAGCCCCCCGGGCATACTTC CASIPQPTAPRAYF
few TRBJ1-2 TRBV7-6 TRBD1 TGTGCCAGCAGCTTAGGGATCGGGACAGGCTATGGCTACACCTTC CASSLGIGTGYGYTF
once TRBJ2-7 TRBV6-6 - TGTGCCAGCAGTTACTCGGCAGGGGCCGAGCAGTACTTC CASSYSAGAEQYF
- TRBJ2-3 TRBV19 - TGTGCCAGTAGTTTTTCGGCAGACACAGATACGCAGTATTTT CASSFSADTDTQYF
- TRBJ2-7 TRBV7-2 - TGTGCCAGCAGCCAACAGCCCATGACCAGCTCCTACGAGCAGTACTTC CASSQQPMTSSYEQYF
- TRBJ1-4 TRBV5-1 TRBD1 TGCACCAGCAGCTTTTCGACAGGGTTGACTAATGAAAAACTGTTTTTT CTSSFSTGLTNEKLFF
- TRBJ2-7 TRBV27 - TGTGCCAGCAGTTTAGGACAGCTCTACGAGCAGTACTTC CASSLGQLYEQYF
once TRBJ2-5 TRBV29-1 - TGCAGCGTGGACCTTTGGGAGACCCAGTACTTC CSVDLWETQYF
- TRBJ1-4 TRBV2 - TGTGCCAGCAGTAGGGACGGCTTTAATGAAAAACTGTTTTTT CASSRDGFNEKLFF
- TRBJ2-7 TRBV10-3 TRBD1 TGTGCCATCAGTGAGTTGGTGGGACAGGGGTCGTACGAGCAGTACTTC CAISELVGQGSYEQYF
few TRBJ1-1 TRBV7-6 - TGTGCCAGCAGCGGTTACAGGGTTTCTGAAGCTTTCTTT CASSGYRVSEAFF
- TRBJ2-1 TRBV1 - TGCACCAGCAGCCAAGATACCAGCGGGAGGCCCCGGGAGCAGTTCTTC CTSSQDTSGRPREQFF
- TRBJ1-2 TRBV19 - TGTGCCAGTAGTATATTGGCGGGGAGAGGCTATGGCTACACCTTC CASSILAGRGYGYTF
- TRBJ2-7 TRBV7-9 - TGTGCCAGCAGCTTAAGTAAGGGGCTAGCCTACGAGCAGTACTTC CASSLSKGLAYEQYF
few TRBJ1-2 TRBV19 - TGTGCCAGTAGTATTCGGGGTCCCAACTATGGCTACACCTTC CASSIRGPNYGYTF
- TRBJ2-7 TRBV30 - TGTGCCTGGAGTGGGTGGCGGGGGCCCGACGAGCAGTACTTC CAWSGWRGPDEQYF
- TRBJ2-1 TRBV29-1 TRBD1 TGCAGCGTGGTGGGACAGGGGGTCGATGAGCAGTTCTTC CSVVGQGVDEQFF
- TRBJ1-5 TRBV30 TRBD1 TGTGCCTGGCGGGACAGGGCTAGTCAGCCCCAGCATTTT CAWRDRASQPQHF
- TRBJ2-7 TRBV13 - TGTGCCAGCAGCTTAGGACGTCTCGGCTACGAGCAGTACTTC CASSLGRLGYEQYF
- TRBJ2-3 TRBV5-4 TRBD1 TGTGCCAGCCGGGAGCATTTTACAGGGGGCGGAGGCACAGATACGCAGTATTTT CASREHFTGGGGTDTQYF
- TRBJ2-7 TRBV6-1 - TGTGCCAGCAGTTCTACAGACTACGAGCAGTACTTC CASSSTDYEQYF
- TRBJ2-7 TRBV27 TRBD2 TGTGCCAGCAGTTTATCCCTACTAGCGGGTCGCTACGAGCAGTACTTC CASSLSLLAGRYEQYF
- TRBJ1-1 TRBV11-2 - TGTGCCAGCAGCTTAGGCAGGGACACTGAAGCTTTCTTT CASSLGRDTEAFF
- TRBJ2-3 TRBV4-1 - TGCGCCAGCAGCCAAGTCGGCAGGGGCACAGATACGCAGTATTTT CASSQVGRGTDTQYF
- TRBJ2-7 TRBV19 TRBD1 TGTGCCAGTAGACGAACCCCGGGACAGGGGGCGAACGAGCAGTACTTC CASRRTPGQGANEQYF
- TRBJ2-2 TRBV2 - TGTGCCAGCGCCATACAGGTCCCGAACACCGGGGAGCTGTTTTTT CASAIQVPNTGELFF
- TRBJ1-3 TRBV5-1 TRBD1 TGCGCCAGCAGCTTGGCCAGGGGGCCTTCTGGAAACACCATATATTTT CASSLARGPSGNTIYF
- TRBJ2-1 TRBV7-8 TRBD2 TGTGCCAGCAGCTTCTCCAGCGGGGGGCCTAGCTCCTACAATGAGCAGTTCTTC CASSFSSGGPSSYNEQFF
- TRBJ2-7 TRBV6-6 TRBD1 TGTGCCAGCAGCCCCGGACAGGGGGGGAGGTACGAGCAGTACTTC CASSPGQGGRYEQYF
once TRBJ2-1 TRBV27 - TGTGCCAGCAGTTCCCCCTCGGTCCACTACAATGAGCAGTTCTTC CASSSPSVHYNEQFF
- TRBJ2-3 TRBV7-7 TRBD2 TGTGCCAGCAGCCCAAGCGGGGCGGCCGGGGATACGCAGTATTTT CASSPSGAAGDTQYF
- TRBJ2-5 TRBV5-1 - TGCGCCAGCAGCTTGTTCGACCCCCAAGAGACCCAGTACTTC CASSLFDPQETQYF
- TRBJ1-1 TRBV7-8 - TGTGCCAGCAGCTGGGGGAGGGCCCTGAACACTGAAGCTTTCTTT CASSWGRALNTEAFF
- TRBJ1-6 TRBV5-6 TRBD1 TGTGCCAGCAGCTTGTGGGGAGGGACAGTTAATTCACCCCTCCACTTT CASSLWGGTVNSPLHF
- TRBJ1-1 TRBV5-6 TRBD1 TGTGCCAGCAGCTGGACAGGGACTGAAGCTTTCTTT CASSWTGTEAFF
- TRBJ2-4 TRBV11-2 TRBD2 TGTGCCAGCAGCCCCAACGGGCTAGCGGGGGGCCTAGCCAAAAACATTCAGTACTTC CASSPNGLAGGLAKNIQYF
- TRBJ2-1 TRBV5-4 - TGTGCCAGCAGCTTGGCCATGAAGGAGCAGTTCTTC CASSLAMKEQFF
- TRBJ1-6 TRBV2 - TGTGCCAGCAAGGTCCAGGCTACTATTTCTAATTCACCCCTCCACTTT CASKVQATISNSPLHF
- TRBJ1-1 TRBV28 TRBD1 TGTGCCAGCAGTTGGACAGGGATGGGGACTGAAGCTTTCTTT CASSWTGMGTEAFF
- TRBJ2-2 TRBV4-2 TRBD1 TGTGCCAGCAGCCAAGATTTGGGACAGGGTGTTTTGGACACCGGGGAGCTGTTTTTT CASSQDLGQGVLDTGELFF
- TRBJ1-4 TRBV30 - TGTGCCTGGAGTGCTCGGTTTGTGAGTGAAAAACTGTTTTTT CAWSARFVSEKLFF
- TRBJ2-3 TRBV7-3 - TGTGCCAGCAGCTTACGACCGGGAGCGGCCGGTAGAGATACGCAGTATTTT CASSLRPGAAGRDTQYF
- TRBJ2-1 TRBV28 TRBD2 TGTGCCAGCAGATCTATAGCGGGATCCAACAATGAGCAGTTCTTC CASRSIAGSNNEQFF